The entry that follows covers one T cell receptor (beta chain) sequence. Germline is not matched at one junction end, which may reflect a read error. Specified treatment: roughly 18 received Ad26.COV2.S at low or high dose, single or two shots; a few received placebo; per-sample allocation not given. Vaccine and placebo recipients were sampled on day 63 after the first injection. At a Boston site, the person donating was an adult of 18-55 years. Wuhan-strain spike was delivered by a replication-incompetent Ad26 vector. This sample stems from a study of Ad26.COV2.S vaccination and SARS-CoV-2 variants. Turning to the study itself: A participant enrolled in the COV1001 Ad26.COV2.S trial arm provided the sample. Into the muscle, Ad26.COV2.S was dosed once or twice, 56 days apart.

Only in-frame clones appear in the TCRdb table, and some are missing; sequencing was by immunoSEQ multiplex PCR. The data hold fewer than 800,000 clones, with 89% observed a single time. CDR1 and CDR2 (germline): MNHNS, SASEGT. This CDR3 contains 13 residues. V gene TRBV6-1 combines with J gene TRBJ2-7; D possibly corresponds to TRBD1 (6 bases). The specimen comprised peripheral blood, sampled in a trial of Ad26.COV2.S vaccine versus placebo. This TCR was sampled from a person aged 18-60 years who received the Ad26.COV2.S COVID-19 vaccine or a placebo. The CDR3 loop reads CASSEPFPGHPHF. Written as DNA, the CDR3 is TGTGCCAGCAGTGAACCTTTCCCGGGACACCCCCACTTC.